These 24 T cell receptor beta chains came from one sample sequenced in a study of neurological immune-mediated disorders. TCRdb reprocessed the 5' RACE reads via MiXCR and lists one record per CDR3 protein. The sample gives fewer than 25,000 distinct CDR3 sequences, 10% to 15% of which show up once; around 13% is in the top ten. Material for sequencing was PBMCs. Source of these receptors: a woman aged 55-69 years with HTLV-1-associated myelopathy (HAM/TSP).

This clonotype was detected ten times or more. The chain combines TRBV4-2 with TRBJ2-5; D perhaps matches TRBD1 (6 bases). This CDR3 contains 15 residues. Deletions cut 1 base from V and 2 bases from J, with 11 bases between. Germline assignment: CDR1 LGHNA and CDR2 YNFKEQ. Here the CDR3 DNA reads TGTGCCAGCAGCCAAGTACAGGGAAAACAAGAGACCCAGTACTTC. This gives the protein CASSQVQGKQETQYF.

In its sample, this clonotype was seen many times. DNA of the CDR3: TGCAGTGCGCCGAGATCCGGACAGGGCGAGACCCAGTACTTC. This codes for CSAPRSGQGETQYF. The V call is TRBV20-1, the J call TRBJ2-5; 8 positions match TRBD1. The CDR3 contains 14 residues. The ends lost 6 bases at V and 5 bases at J; junction bases unmatched: 11. Germline V gene lookup returns CDR1 DFQATT and CDR2 SNEGSKA (reference sequence).

This clonotype was seen ten or more times. This sequence joins TRBV3-1 and TRBJ2-2, with 7 bases fitting TRBD1. Germline CDR1 LGHDT, CDR2 YNNKEL (reference sequence). Trimming removed 5 bases from V and 5 bases from J; junction bases left unmatched: 8. The CDR3 length is 15 residues. The CDR3 DNA reads TGTGCCAGCAGCAAGGGACAGATGGGAACCGGGGAGCTGTTTTTT. This encodes CASSKGQMGTGELFF.

This clonotype was picked up many times. This chain joins TRBV7-2 and TRBJ2-7, with 8 bases fitting TRBD1. This CDR3 spans 15 amino acids. Trimming at V came to 5 bases and at J to 0 bases, leaving 6 bases not matched to a gene. CDR1 is SGHTA, CDR2 FQGNSA, per germline. In DNA form, the CDR3 reads TGTGCCAGCAGCCCATGGACAGGGATCTCCTACGAGCAGTACTTC. It yields the protein CASSPWTGISYEQYF.

This clonotype was recorded many times. The V call is TRBV5-1, the J call TRBJ1-1; no clear D. Germline loops: CDR1 SGHRS, CDR2 YFSETQ. V gave up 5 bases and J gave up 1 base, with 6 bases separating them. The CDR3 runs 12 residues. The CDR3 bases are TGCGCCAGCAGGAACACGAACACTGAAGCTTTCTTT. It yields the protein CASRNTNTEAFF.

This clonotype showed up many times. The V call is TRBV20-1, the J call TRBJ1-1, with D unresolved. The CDR3 sequence is 14 residues long. The germline V and J ends were trimmed by 2 bases and 2 bases, with 12 bases remaining between them. Germline assignment: CDR1 DFQATT and CDR2 SNEGSKA (reference sequence). CDR3 sequence (DNA): TGCAGTGCTAGACCCTTCGGGGTTAACACTGAAGCTTTCTTT. Amino acid sequence: CSARPFGVNTEAFF.

The table lists this clonotype with many counts. The CDR3 DNA is TGCAGCGCCTCAGGGCAGCGGGGGGGCCTTCCAGGGGAGCTGTTTTTT. It codes for CSASGQRGGLPGELFF. This chain joins TRBV29-1 and TRBJ2-2; 10 nucleotides line up with TRBD2. The germline V gene has CDR1 SQVTM and CDR2 ANQGSEA. The CDR3 is 16 amino acids. The V and J ends lost 7 bases and 8 bases, in that order; junction bases with no gene match: 16.

This clonotype was observed at least ten times. The V gene is TRBV7-2, the J gene TRBJ2-3; D call uncertain. Germline loops: CDR1 SGHTA, CDR2 FQGNSA. V was clipped by 4 bases and J by 2 bases, with 7 bases between them. The CDR3 is 13 amino acids. The CDR3 reads CASSWAPTDTQYF. Here the CDR3 DNA reads TGTGCCAGCAGCTGGGCCCCCACAGATACGCAGTATTTT. Full variable domain (outside the CDR3, taken from reference TRBV7-2 and TRBJ2-3): GAGVSQSPSNKVTEKGKDVELRCDPISGHTALYWYRQSLGQGLEFLIYFQGNSAPDKSGLPSDRFSAERTGGSVSTLTIQRTQQEDSAVYLCASSWAPTDTQYFGPGTRLTVL.

The chain has TRBV5-5 and TRBJ2-7; possible D gene TRBD1, 6 bases. The CDR3 is 14 amino acids. Trimming took off 2 bases at V and 5 bases at J, with 14 bases between the two ends. From germline, CDR1 is SGHKS and CDR2 YYEKEE (reference sequence). The CDR3 reads CASSFRDTPNEQYF. CDR3 nucleotide sequence: TGTGCCAGCAGCTTCCGGGACACCCCTAACGAGCAGTACTTC.

This clonotype was counted ten times or more. The V call is TRBV6-6, the J call TRBJ1-6, with a possible D match to TRBD1 (6 bases). This CDR3 contains 14 residues. Trimming left V 8 bases short and J 10 bases short, with 18 bases between. The germline gives CDR1 MNHNY, CDR2 SVGAGI (reference sequence). The CDR3 DNA is TGTGCCAGCGGGGGGGGGCGGAATATCTCACCCCTCCACTTT. Translation: CASGGGRNISPLHF.

This clonotype is medium-sized in the sample. The chain links TRBV9 to TRBJ2-2; a possible D gene is TRBD2 (5 bases). This CDR3 is built from 14 residues. Germline values: CDR1 SGDLS, CDR2 YYNGEE. Trimming took off 7 bases at V and 7 bases at J, with 17 bases between the two ends. CDR3 in amino acids: CASQKSGSGGELFF. The CDR3 coding sequence is TGTGCCAGCCAGAAGAGTGGGAGTGGCGGGGAGCTGTTTTTT.

There are many counts of this clonotype. The rearrangement links TRBV7-9 to TRBJ2-3; D might be TRBD2 (6 bases). Looked up from germline, CDR1 is SEHNR and CDR2 is FQNEAQ (reference sequence). The length of the CDR3 is 16 residues. V lost 0 bases and J 2 bases, leaving 12 bases between the germline ends. CDR3 in amino acids: CASSLAQTSFTDTQYF. CDR3 nucleotides: TGTGCCAGCAGCTTAGCGCAGACTAGTTTCACAGATACGCAGTATTTT.

This clonotype was observed at least ten times. Written as DNA, the CDR3 is TGCGCCAGCAGCTTGGGACTAGCGGGAGGTAATGGGTACGAGCAGTACTTC. Amino acid sequence: CASSLGLAGGNGYEQYF. The J gene is TRBJ2-7, the V gene TRBV5-1; 13 nucleotides line up with TRBD2. Germline V gene data show CDR1 as SGHRS and CDR2 as YFSETQ. V gave up 0 bases and J gave up 4 bases; unmatched junction bases: 7. This CDR3 comprises 17 residues. The full variable domain, in which reference TRBV5-1 and TRBJ2-7 provide the parts outside the CDR3, is KAGVTQTPRYLIKTRGQQVTLSCSPISGHRSVSWYQQTPGQGLQFLFEYFSETQRNKGNFPGRFSGRQFSNSRSEMNVSTLELGDSALYLCASSLGLAGGNGYEQYFGPGTRLTVT.

This clonotype was counted at least ten times. The rearrangement joins TRBV5-1 to TRBJ1-2, with TRBD1 matching 9 bases. This CDR3 has 14 amino acids. Germline values: CDR1 SGHRS, CDR2 YFSETQ. Trimming removed 4 bases from V and 6 bases from J; junction bases left unmatched: 7. The CDR3 region has the DNA TGCGCCAGCAGCCCGGGACAGGGAAGGAATGGCTACACCTTC. Translation gives CASSPGQGRNGYTF.

This clonotype was counted many times. CDR3 nucleotides: TGTGCCAGCAGCTTGACTAGCGGGAGGGCCGAGCAGTACTTC. Translated: CASSLTSGRAEQYF. The V call is TRBV7-2, the J call TRBJ2-7; 14 bases fit TRBD2. The germline V gene has CDR1 SGHTA and CDR2 FQGNSA. This CDR3 has 14 amino acids. J lost 6 bases, V lost 3 bases, and 1 base had no gene match.

In its sample, this clonotype ranks as medium-sized. The chain has TRBV20-1 and TRBJ2-7, with unresolved D. In germline, CDR1 is DFQATT, CDR2 SNEGSKA (reference sequence). V gave up 0 bases and J gave up 1 base, with 10 bases separating them. The CDR3 length is 14 residues. The CDR3 DNA follows: TGCAGTGCTAGAGAAAGGTCCGTATCCTACGAGCAGTACTTC. Its translation is CSARERSVSYEQYF.

The sample holds many counts of this clonotype. V usage is TRBV14 and J usage is TRBJ1-1; the D is unclear. From germline, CDR1 is SGHDN and CDR2 FVKESK. V was trimmed by 0 bases and J by 2 bases, leaving 10 bases between them. CDR3 length: 15 residues. This chain's CDR3 is CASSQDRVFNTEAFF. DNA for the CDR3: TGTGCCAGCAGCCAAGATCGGGTGTTCAACACTGAAGCTTTCTTT.

This clonotype appeared many times. This chain joins TRBV15 and TRBJ2-2, with D unresolved. The germline gives CDR1 LNHNV, CDR2 YYDKDF (reference sequence). The CDR3 covers 13 residues. Deletions cut 1 base from V and 8 bases from J, with 8 bases between. The CDR3 reads CATSRVLEGELFF. CDR3 in DNA: TGTGCCACCAGCAGAGTCTTAGAAGGGGAGCTGTTTTTT.

This chain connects TRBV2 to TRBJ1-5; D might be TRBD1 (5 bases). The CDR3 loop spans 16 amino acids. Looked up from germline, CDR1 is SNHLY and CDR2 is FYNNEI. Trimming pared 1 base from V and 6 bases from J, leaving 16 bases between. CDR3 DNA: TGTGCCAGCAGTGAAGGAGGAAAGAGGGGAAGTCAGCCCCAGCATTTT. It codes for CASSEGGKRGSQPQHF.

This clonotype was recorded at least ten times. Compared with germline, one end of the junction differs, possibly owing to a read error. The genes are TRBV5-6 and TRBJ2-4; D is possibly TRBD2 (6 bases). This CDR3 has 12 residues. Germline V CDR1 and CDR2: SGHDT, YYEEEE. Here the CDR3 reads CASSSTDSGEDF. Written as DNA, the CDR3 is TGTGCCAGCAGCTCGACAGATTCGGGGGAGGACTTC.

This clonotype was seen many times. V gene TRBV7-2 combines with J gene TRBJ1-2; the match to TRBD1 covers 9 bases. The V gene end was trimmed by 3 bases and the J gene end by 7 bases; junction bases not matched to a gene: 9. This CDR3 is 15 amino acids long. Germline V lookup: CDR1 SGHTA, CDR2 FQGNSA. The DNA for the CDR3 is TGTGCCAGCAGCTTGACGGGACAGGGCATTGGTGGCTACACCTTC. It encodes CASSLTGQGIGGYTF. The full variable domain, with the rest looked up from reference TRBV7-2 and TRBJ1-2, is GAGVSQSPSNKVTEKGKDVELRCDPISGHTALYWYRQSLGQGLEFLIYFQGNSAPDKSGLPSDRFSAERTGGSVSTLTIQRTQQEDSAVYLCASSLTGQGIGGYTFGSGTRLTVV.

This clonotype was counted many times. The gene calls are TRBV12-3 or TRBV12-4 and TRBJ1-2; D is unclear. Between the trimmed V and J ends, which lost 2 bases and 1 base, there was a span of 5 bases. The CDR3 contains 13 residues. The CDR3 spells CASSLQDNYGYTF. The CDR3 DNA reads as TGTGCCAGCAGTTTACAGGATAACTATGGCTACACCTTC.

This clonotype was seen ten or more times. The rearrangement uses TRBV4-2 and TRBJ2-5; TRBD2 agrees at 9 bases. The CDR3 is 15 amino acids. CDR1 LGHNA and CDR2 YNFKEQ come from the germline V gene. V lost 2 bases, J lost 5 bases, and 6 bases stayed unmatched. CDR3 region: CASSQSLAGLETQYF. Written as DNA, the CDR3 is TGTGCCAGCAGCCAATCCCTAGCGGGACTGGAGACCCAGTACTTC.

Relative to its sample, this clonotype is medium-sized. The gene calls are TRBV7-2 and TRBJ1-6, with 10 bases fitting TRBD1. With V trimmed by 5 bases and J by 7 bases, 8 bases remained unmatched. The V gene's germline CDR1 is SGHTA and CDR2 FQGNSA. This CDR3 has 16 amino acids. The CDR3 reads CASSPDGTGVNSPLHF. DNA for the CDR3: TGTGCCAGCAGCCCGGACGGGACAGGGGTAAATTCACCCCTCCACTTT.